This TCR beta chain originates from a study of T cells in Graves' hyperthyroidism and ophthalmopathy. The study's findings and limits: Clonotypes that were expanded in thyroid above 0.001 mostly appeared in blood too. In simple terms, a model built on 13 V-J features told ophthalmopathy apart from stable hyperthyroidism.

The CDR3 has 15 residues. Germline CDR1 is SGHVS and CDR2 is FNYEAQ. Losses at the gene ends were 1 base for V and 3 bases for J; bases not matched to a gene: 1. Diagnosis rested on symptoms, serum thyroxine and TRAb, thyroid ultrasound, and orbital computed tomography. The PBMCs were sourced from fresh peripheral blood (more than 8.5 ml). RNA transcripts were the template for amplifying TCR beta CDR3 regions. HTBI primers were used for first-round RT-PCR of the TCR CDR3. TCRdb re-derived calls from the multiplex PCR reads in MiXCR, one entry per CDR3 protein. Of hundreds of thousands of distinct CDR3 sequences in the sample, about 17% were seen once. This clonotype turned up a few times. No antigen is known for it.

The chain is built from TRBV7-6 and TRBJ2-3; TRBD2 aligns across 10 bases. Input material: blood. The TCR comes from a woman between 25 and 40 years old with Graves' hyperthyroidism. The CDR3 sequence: CASSLVSGRTDTQYF. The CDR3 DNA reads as TGTGCCAGCAGCTTAGTTAGCGGGAGGACAGATACGCAGTATTTT.